This TCR beta chain was documented in a study of PD-1 blockade in classical Hodgkin lymphoma. With V trimmed by 6 bases and J by 5 bases, 7 bases remained unmatched. The CDR3 runs to 15 residues. Germline CDR1 reads MDHEN; CDR2 reads SYDVKM. Patients all relapsed after autologous stem cell transplantation, and there was variation in brentuximab vedotin exposure. Classification of best responses gave complete response, partial response or progressive disease. Data came from immunoSEQ multiplex PCR; TCRdb stores just in-frame clones and leaves some out. Here the sample spans some 30,000 clones, roughly 70% being singletons.

Sequencing used peripheral blood mononuclear cells (PBMCs), obtained before the second cycle of nivolumab. This chain uses TRBV28 with TRBJ1-4; TRBD1 aligns across 9 bases. This TCR derives from a human donor with classical Hodgkin lymphoma. CDR3 sequence (DNA): TGTGCCAGCAGCGGCCCGGGACAGGGCAATGAAAAACTGTTTTTT. Protein sequence: CASSGPGQGNEKLFF.